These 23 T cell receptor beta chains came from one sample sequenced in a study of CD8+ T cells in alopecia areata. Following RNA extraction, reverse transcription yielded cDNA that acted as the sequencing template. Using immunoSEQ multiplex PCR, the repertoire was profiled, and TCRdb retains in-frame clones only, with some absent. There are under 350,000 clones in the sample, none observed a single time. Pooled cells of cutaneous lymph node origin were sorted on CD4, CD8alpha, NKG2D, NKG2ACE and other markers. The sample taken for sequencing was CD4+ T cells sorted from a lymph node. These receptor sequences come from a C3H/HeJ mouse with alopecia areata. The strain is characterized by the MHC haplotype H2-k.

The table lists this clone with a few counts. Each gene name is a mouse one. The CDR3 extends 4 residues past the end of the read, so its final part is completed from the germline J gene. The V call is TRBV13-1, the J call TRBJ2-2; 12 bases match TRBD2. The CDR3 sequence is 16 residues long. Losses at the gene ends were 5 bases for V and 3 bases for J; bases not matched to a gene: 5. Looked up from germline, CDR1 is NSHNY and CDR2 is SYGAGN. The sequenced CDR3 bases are TGTGCCAGCAGGCCTGACTGGGGGGGCTACACCGGG. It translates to CASRPDWGGYTG. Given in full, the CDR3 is CASRPDWGGYTGQLYF.

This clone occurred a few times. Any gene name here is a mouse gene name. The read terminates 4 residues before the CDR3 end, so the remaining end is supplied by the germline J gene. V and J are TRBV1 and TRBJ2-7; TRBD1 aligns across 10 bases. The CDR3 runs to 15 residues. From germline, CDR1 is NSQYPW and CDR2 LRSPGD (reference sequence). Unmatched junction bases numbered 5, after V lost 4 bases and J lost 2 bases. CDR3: CTCSGQGASTYEQYF. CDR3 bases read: TGCACCTGCAGTGGACAGGGGGCGAGTACCTAT.

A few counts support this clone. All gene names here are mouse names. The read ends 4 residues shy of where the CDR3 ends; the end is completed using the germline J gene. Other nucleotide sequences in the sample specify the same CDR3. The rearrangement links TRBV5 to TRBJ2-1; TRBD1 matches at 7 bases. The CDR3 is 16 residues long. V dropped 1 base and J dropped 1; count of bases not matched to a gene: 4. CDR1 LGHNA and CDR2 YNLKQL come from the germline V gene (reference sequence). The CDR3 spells CASSQAPGQNYAEQFF. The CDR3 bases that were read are TGTGCCAGCAGCCAAGCTCCGGGACAGAACTATGCT.

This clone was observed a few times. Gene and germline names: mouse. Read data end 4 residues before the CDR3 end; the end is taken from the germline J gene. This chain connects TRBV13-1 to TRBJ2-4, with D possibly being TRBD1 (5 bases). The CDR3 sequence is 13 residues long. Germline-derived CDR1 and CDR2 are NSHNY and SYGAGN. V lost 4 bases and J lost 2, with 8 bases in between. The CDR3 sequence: CASSRRAQNTLYF. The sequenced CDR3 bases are TGTGCCAGCAGTCGCAGGGCTCAAAAC.

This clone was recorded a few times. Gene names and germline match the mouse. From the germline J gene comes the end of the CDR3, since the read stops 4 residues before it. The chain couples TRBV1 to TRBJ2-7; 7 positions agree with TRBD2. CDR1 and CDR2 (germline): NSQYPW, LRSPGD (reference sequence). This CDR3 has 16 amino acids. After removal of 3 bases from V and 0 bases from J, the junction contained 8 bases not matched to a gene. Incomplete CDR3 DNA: TGCACCTGCAGTGCCCACCCGGGGGGGAGCTCCTAT. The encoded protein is CTCSAHPGGSSY. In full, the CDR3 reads CTCSAHPGGSSYEQYF.

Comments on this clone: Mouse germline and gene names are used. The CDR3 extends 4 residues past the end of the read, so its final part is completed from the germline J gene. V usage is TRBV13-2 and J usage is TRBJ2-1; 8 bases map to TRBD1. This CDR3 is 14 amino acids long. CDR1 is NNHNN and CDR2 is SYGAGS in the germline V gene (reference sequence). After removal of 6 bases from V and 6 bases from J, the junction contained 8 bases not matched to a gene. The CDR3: CASDARDRLAEQFF. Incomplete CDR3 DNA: TGTGCCAGCGACGCCCGGGACAGGCTTGCT.

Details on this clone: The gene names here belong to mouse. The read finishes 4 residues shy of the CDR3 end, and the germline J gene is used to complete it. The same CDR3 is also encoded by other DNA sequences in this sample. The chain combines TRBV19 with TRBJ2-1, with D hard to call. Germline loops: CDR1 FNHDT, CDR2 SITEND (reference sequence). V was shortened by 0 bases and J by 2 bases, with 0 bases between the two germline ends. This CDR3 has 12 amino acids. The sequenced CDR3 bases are TGTGCCAGCAGTATAGACTATGCT. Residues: CASSIDYA. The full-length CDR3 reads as CASSIDYAEQFF.

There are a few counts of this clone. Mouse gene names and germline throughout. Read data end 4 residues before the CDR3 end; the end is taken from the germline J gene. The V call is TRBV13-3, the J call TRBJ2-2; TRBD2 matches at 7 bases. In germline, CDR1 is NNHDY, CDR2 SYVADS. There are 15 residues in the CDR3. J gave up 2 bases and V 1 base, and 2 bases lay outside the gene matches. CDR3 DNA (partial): TGTGCCAGCAGTGATTGGACTGGTAACACCGGG. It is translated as CASSDWTGNTG. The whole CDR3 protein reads CASSDWTGNTGQLYF. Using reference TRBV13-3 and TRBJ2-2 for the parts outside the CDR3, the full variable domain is EAAVTQSPRSKVAVTGGKVTLSCHQTNNHDYMYWYRQDTGHGLRLIHYSYVADSTEKGDIPDGYKASRPSQENFSLILELASLSQTAVYFCASSDWTGNTGQLYFGEGSKLTVL.

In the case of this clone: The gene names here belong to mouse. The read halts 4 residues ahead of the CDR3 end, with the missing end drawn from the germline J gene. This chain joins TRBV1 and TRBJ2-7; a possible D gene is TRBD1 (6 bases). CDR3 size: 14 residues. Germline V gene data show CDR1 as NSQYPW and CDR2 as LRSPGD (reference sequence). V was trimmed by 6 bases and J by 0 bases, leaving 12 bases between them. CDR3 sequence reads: CTCRPDRSSYEQYF. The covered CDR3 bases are TGCACCTGCAGGCCGGACAGAAGCTCCTAT.

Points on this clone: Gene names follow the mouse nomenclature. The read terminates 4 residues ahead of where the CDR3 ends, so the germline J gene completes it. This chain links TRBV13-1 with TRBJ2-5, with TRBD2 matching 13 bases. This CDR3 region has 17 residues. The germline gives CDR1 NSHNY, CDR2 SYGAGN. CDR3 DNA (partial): TGTGCCAGCAGTGCGGCCGGGACTGGGGGGGAGCGGGAC. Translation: CASSAAGTGGERD. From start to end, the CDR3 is CASSAAGTGGERDTQYF.

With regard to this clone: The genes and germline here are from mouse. Partial CDR3 DNA: TGTGCCAGCAGTGAAACAGGGAGAACAAACACCGGG. Its translation: CASSETGRTNTG. The full-length CDR3 reads as CASSETGRTNTGQLYF. The chain combines TRBV13-1 with TRBJ2-2; D may be TRBD1 (6 bases). From the germline J gene comes the end of the CDR3, since the read stops 4 residues before it. Trimming pared 2 bases from V and 0 bases from J, leaving 11 bases between. The CDR3 is 16 amino acids. Germline CDR1 and CDR2: NSHNY and SYGAGN.

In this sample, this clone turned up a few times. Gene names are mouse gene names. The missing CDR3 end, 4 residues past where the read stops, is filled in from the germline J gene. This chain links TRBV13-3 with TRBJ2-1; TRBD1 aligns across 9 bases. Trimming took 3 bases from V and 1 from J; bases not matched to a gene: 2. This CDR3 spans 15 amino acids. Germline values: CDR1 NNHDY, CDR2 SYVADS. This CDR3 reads CASSGDRANYAEQFF. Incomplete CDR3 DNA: TGTGCCAGCAGTGGGGACAGGGCAAACTATGCT.

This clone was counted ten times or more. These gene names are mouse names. Partial CDR3 DNA: TGTGCCAGCAGTACGACAGGGGTGAACTCC. Its protein product is CASSTTGVNS. The CDR3, in full, reads CASSTTGVNSDYTF. The chain combines TRBV15 with TRBJ1-2, with TRBD1 identical over 8 bases. Sequencing ends 4 residues short of the CDR3 end; the germline J gene provides the rest. Per the germline V gene, CDR1 is SGHND and CDR2 is FRSKSL. The CDR3 spans 14 residues. Germline trimming cut 5 bases from V and 2 bases from J; bases unmatched to any gene: 4.

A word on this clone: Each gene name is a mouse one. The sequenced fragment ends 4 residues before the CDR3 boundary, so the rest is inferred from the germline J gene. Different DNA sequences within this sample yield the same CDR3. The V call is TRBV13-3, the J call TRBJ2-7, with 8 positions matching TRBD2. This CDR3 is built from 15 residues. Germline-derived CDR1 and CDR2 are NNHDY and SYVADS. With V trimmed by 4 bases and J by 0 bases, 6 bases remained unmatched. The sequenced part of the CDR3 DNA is TGTGCCAGCAGTTTGGGGGGGAGGAGCTCCTAT. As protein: CASSLGGRSSY. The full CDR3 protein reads CASSLGGRSSYEQYF.

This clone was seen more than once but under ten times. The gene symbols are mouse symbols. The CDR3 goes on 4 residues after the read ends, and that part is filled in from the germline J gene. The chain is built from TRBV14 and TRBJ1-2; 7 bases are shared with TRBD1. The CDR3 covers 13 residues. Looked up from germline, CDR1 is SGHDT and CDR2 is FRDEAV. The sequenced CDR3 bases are TGTGCCAGCAGTTTAGTACAGGGGAAC. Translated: CASSLVQGN. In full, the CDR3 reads CASSLVQGNDYTF.

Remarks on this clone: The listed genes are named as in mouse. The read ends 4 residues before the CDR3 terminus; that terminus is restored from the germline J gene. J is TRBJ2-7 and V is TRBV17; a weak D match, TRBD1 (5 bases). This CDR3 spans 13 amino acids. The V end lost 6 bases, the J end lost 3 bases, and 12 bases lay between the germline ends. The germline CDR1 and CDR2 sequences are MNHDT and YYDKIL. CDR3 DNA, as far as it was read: TGTGCTAGCAGAAGACAGAAAATCTAT. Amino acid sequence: CASRRQKIY. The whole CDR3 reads CASRRQKIYEQYF. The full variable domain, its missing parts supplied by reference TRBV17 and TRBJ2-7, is DTTVKQNPRYKLARVGKPVNLICSQTMNHDTMYWYQKKPNQAPKLLLFYYDKILNREADTFEKFQSSRPNNSFCSLYIGSAGLEYSAMYLCASRRQKIYEQYFGPGTRLTVL.

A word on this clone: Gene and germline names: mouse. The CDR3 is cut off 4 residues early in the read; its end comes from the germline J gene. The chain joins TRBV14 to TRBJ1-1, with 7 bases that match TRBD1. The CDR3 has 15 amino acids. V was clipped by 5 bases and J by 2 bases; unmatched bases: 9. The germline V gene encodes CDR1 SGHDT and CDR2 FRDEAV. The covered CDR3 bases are TGTGCCAGCAGACTCCAGGGGGAAATTAACACA. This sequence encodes CASRLQGEINT. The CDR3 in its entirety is CASRLQGEINTEVFF.

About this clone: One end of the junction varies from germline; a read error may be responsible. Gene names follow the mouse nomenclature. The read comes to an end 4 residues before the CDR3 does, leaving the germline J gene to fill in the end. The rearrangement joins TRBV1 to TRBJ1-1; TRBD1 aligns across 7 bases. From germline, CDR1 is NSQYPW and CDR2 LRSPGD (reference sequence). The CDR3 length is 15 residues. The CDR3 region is CTCRAGGQPNTEVFF. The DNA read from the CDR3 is TGCACCTGCAGGGCAGGGGGACAGCCAAACACA. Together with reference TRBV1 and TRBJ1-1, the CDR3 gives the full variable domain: VTLLEQNPRWRLVPRGQAVNLRCILKNSQYPWMSWYQQDLQKQLQWLFTLRSPGDKEVKSLPGADYLATRVTDTELRLQVANMSQGRTLYCTCRAGGQPNTEVFFGKGTRLTVV.

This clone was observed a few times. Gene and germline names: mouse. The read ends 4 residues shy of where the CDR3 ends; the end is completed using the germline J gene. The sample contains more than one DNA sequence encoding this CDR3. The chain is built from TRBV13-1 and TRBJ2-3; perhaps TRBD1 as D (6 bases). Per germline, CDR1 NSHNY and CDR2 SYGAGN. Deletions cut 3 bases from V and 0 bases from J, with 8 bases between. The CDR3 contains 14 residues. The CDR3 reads CASSGDRSAETLYF. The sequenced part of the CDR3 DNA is TGTGCCAGCAGTGGAGACAGGAGTGCAGAA.

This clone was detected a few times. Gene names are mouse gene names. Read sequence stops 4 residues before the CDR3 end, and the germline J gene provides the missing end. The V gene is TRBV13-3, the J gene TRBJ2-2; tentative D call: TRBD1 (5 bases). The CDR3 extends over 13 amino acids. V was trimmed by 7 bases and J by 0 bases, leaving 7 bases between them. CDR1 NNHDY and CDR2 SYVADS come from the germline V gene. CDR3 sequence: CASGRANTGQLYF. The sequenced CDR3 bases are TGTGCCAGCGGCAGGGCAAACACCGGG.

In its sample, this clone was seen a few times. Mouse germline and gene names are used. Here the CDR3 reads CASGDRAGGAHAEQFF. The CDR3 bases that were read are TGTGCCAGCGGTGATAGGGCGGGGGGGGCCCATGCT. V usage is TRBV13-2 and J usage is TRBJ2-1, with 8 positions matching TRBD2. The sequence runs out 4 residues before the end of the CDR3; the remainder is reconstructed from the germline J gene. Germline V gives CDR1 NNHNN, CDR2 SYGAGS (reference sequence). Trimming at V came to 1 base and at J to 5 bases, leaving 8 bases not matched to a gene. This CDR3 contains 16 residues.

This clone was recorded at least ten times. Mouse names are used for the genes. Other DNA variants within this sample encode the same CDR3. The sequenced part of the CDR3 DNA is TGTGCCAGCTCACCTCAGGGGAACTCC. Amino acid sequence: CASSPQGNS. The full-length CDR3 reads as CASSPQGNSDYTF. The V and J genes are TRBV12-1 and TRBJ1-2; D possibly corresponds to TRBD1 (6 bases). The read ends 4 residues shy of where the CDR3 ends; the end is completed using the germline J gene. The V gene's germline CDR1 is SGHSN and CDR2 HYEKVE. V was clipped by 4 bases and J by 2 bases, with 10 bases between them. The CDR3 has 13 residues.

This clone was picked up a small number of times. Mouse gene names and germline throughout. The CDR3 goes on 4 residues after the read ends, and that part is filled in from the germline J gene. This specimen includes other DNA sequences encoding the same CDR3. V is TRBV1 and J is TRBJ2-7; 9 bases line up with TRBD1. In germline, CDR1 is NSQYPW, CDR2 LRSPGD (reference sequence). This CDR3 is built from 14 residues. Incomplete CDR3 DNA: TGCACCTGCAGTGCAGCGGGACAGGGATAT. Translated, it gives CTCSAAGQGY. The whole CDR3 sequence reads CTCSAAGQGYEQYF.